These 18 T cell receptor beta chains originate from one sample sequenced in a study of breast tumors, draining lymph nodes, adjacent tissues. TCRdb used MiXCR to reprocess the multiplex PCR reads, holding one entry per CDR3 protein. The repertoire has a few hundred thousand distinct CDR3 sequences, less than 40% of them found once; the top ten carry approximately 3.3%. Samples came from axillary lymph nodes draining the breast cancer. Sequencing was done on a sample of axillary lymph node tissue. Every receptor here comes from a female donor with breast cancer. Some clones in this sample may be carry-over from other donors' samples.

This clonotype was counted at least ten times. The CDR3 is CASSHPRPGTSGRMGTDTQYF. The CDR3 DNA reads TGTGCCAGCAGCCACCCACGCCCGGGAACTAGCGGGAGGATGGGCACAGATACGCAGTATTTT. This chain uses TRBV7-3 with TRBJ2-3; the match to TRBD2 covers 12 bases. The CDR3 extends over 21 amino acids. Trimming took 5 bases from V and 1 from J; bases not matched to a gene: 19. CDR1 and CDR2 (germline): SGHTA, FQGTGA.

This clonotype was seen at least ten times. The chain recombines TRBV7-2 with TRBJ2-6; D remains unclear. Between the trimmed V and J ends, which lost 1 base and 2 bases, there was a span of 6 bases. CDR1 and CDR2 from the germline V gene are SGHTA and FQGNSA. This CDR3 spans 15 amino acids. CDR3 DNA sequence: TGTGCCAGCAGCTTAGTGGGAACTGGGGCCAACGTCCTGACTTTC. Protein product: CASSLVGTGANVLTF. The full variable domain, rest sourced from reference TRBV7-2 and TRBJ2-6, is GAGVSQSPSNKVTEKGKDVELRCDPISGHTALYWYRQSLGQGLEFLIYFQGNSAPDKSGLPSDRFSAERTGGSVSTLTIQRTQQEDSAVYLCASSLVGTGANVLTFGAGSRLTVL.

The sample holds a few counts of this clonotype. A junction boundary mismatches the germline segment, possibly from a read error. The gene calls are TRBV6-5 and TRBJ2-7; maybe TRBD1 (5 bases). Germline CDR1 and CDR2: MNHEY and SVGAGI. This CDR3 comprises 16 residues. The DNA of the CDR3 is TGTGCCAGCAGTCACTCGTCCCCTGGGGCCTCCTACGAGCAGTACTTC. It is translated as CASSHSSPGASYEQYF.

CDR3 amino acids: CASRTQGLGSPLHF. DNA for the CDR3: TGTGCCAGCAGAACTCAGGGGTTAGGTTCACCCCTCCACTTT. V is TRBV2 and J is TRBJ1-6; D is possibly TRBD1 (6 bases). The CDR3 is 14 amino acids. V was trimmed by 6 bases and J by 9 bases, leaving 15 bases between them. Germline assignment: CDR1 SNHLY and CDR2 FYNNEI.

This clonotype was observed many times. The J gene is TRBJ1-6, the V gene TRBV4-1; the D gene is possibly TRBD1 (5 bases). V lost 5 bases, J lost 0 bases, and 14 bases lay in between. The CDR3 covers 17 residues. Germline CDR1 MGHRA, CDR2 YSYEKL. The chain's CDR3 is CASSKEGYSSYNSPLHF. CDR3 nucleotides: TGCGCCAGCAGCAAGGAGGGGTATAGCTCCTATAATTCACCCCTCCACTTT.

The chain is built from TRBV6-4 and TRBJ2-3; TRBD2 matches at 9 bases. CDR3 size: 19 residues. V lost 6 bases and J lost 0; bases outside the gene matches: 16. Germline loops: CDR1 MRHNA, CDR2 SNTAGT. The CDR3 DNA is TGTGCCAGCAGCGTTAGCGGGAGTGGAGACGGATCTAGCACAGATACGCAGTATTTT. Translation gives CASSVSGSGDGSSTDTQYF.

This rearrangement joins TRBV15 to TRBJ2-3; 8 nucleotides agree with TRBD2. J lost 7 bases, V lost 11 bases, and 8 bases had no gene match. From germline, CDR1 is LNHNV and CDR2 YYDKDF (reference sequence). The CDR3 is 12 residues long. The CDR3 bases are TGTGCCCAGATCGAGCGGGGGCATACGCAGTATTTT. Translation: CAQIERGHTQYF.

V gene TRBV20-1 combines with J gene TRBJ2-3; 7 bases match TRBD1. CDR3 length: 14 residues. Germline V gene lookup returns CDR1 DFQATT and CDR2 SNEGSKA (reference sequence). V was pared by 6 bases and J by 0 bases, with 6 bases of the junction left unmatched. CDR3 DNA: TGCAGTGCAAGGGACAGTGCTAGCACAGATACGCAGTATTTT. The encoded protein is CSARDSASTDTQYF.

This clonotype was seen repeatedly, ten times or more. V is TRBV12-3 or TRBV12-4 and J is TRBJ2-1, with D unresolved. Trimming stripped 2 bases from V and 5 bases from J, with 10 bases between. The length of the CDR3 is 14 residues. As DNA, the CDR3 is TGTGCCAGCAGTTTAAGAGGTACACACAATGAGCAGTTCTTC. Protein sequence: CASSLRGTHNEQFF.

Only a few counts were recorded for this clonotype. Possible read error: a much larger clone is one base away. The missing conserved phenylalanine or tryptophan at the end of this CDR3 makes a read error likely. The chain links TRBV20-1 to TRBJ1-2, with D unresolved. V lost 7 bases to trimming and J lost 8 bases, with 11 bases between them. Looked up from germline, CDR1 is DFQATT and CDR2 is SNEGSKA (reference sequence). CDR3 length: 10 residues. CDR3 protein: CSVPSSGYTS. CDR3 bases: TGCAGTGTCCCAAGCTCGGGCTACACCTCC.

This clonotype was picked up many times. CDR3: CASSLVSGSSYEQYF. The CDR3 coding sequence is TGTGCCAGCAGCTTGGTTAGCGGGAGCTCCTACGAGCAGTACTTC. The rearrangement uses TRBV5-5 and TRBJ2-7, with 9 bases matching TRBD2. Trimming removed 0 bases from V and 0 bases from J; junction bases left unmatched: 1. The CDR3 extends over 15 amino acids. CDR1 and CDR2 from the germline V gene are SGHKS and YYEKEE (reference sequence).

To note about this clonotype: Likely a read error: the CDR3 ends without its conserved phenylalanine or tryptophan. It is unclear where the CDR3 begins or ends on the DNA, so no DNA is shown, and the CDR3 is as TCRdb lists it. The J gene is TRBJ2-6, the V gene TRBV9. Including both end residues, the CDR3 is 9 amino acids long. CDR1 and CDR2 (germline): SGDLS, YYNGEE. The CDR3 spells CASSATTYT.

This clonotype was detected many times. The chain recombines TRBV7-8 with TRBJ1-5, with D possibly being TRBD1 (5 bases). In germline, CDR1 is SGHVS, CDR2 FQNEAQ. The CDR3 runs 16 residues. V was trimmed by 3 bases and J by 0 bases, leaving 12 bases between them. DNA for the CDR3: TGTGCCAGCAGCTTGGGGACGGTCCTTAGCAATCAGCCCCAGCATTTT. The encoded protein is CASSLGTVLSNQPQHF.

Details on this clonotype: Given a much more abundant clone one base away, this may be a read error. The chain recombines TRBV20-1 with TRBJ2-7; D is possibly TRBD1 or TRBD2 (5 bases each). Germline assignment: CDR1 DFQATT and CDR2 SNEGSKA (reference sequence). The CDR3 is made up of 11 amino acids. The CDR3 region is CSARGTGQQSF. For the CDR3, the DNA is TGCAGTGCTAGGGGTACGGGGCAGCAGTCCTTC.

For this clonotype: A much larger clone differs by one base, so this may be a read error. The chain employs TRBV5-1 and TRBJ2-1, with D possibly being TRBD2 (5 bases). CDR3 length: 15 residues. Germline CDR1 is SGHRS and CDR2 is YFSETQ. The DNA for the CDR3 is TGCGCCAGCAGCTTGCCGGGGTCTTACTACAATGGGCAGTTCTTC. Translation: CASSLPGSYYNGQFF.

On this clonotype: This likely comes from a read error, as the CDR3 has no conserved phenylalanine or tryptophan at its end. Because the CDR3's place on the DNA is in doubt, the DNA is left out and the CDR3 is given as listed by TCRdb. This chain links TRBV14 with TRBJ2-7; TRBD1 is taken as the D call from the table, unchecked against the DNA. CDR1 is SGHDN and CDR2 is FVKESK in the germline V gene. The CDR3 adds up to 14 amino acids, both ends counted. The CDR3 loop is CASSQSGTGSEQSL.

As DNA, the CDR3 is TGTGCCAGCAGCTTAGTGCAGGAAACCGACGAGCAGTACTTC. This sequence encodes CASSLVQETDEQYF. The chain couples TRBV11-3 to TRBJ2-7, with D uncertain. The CDR3 has 14 residues. V lost 1 base to trimming and J lost 5 bases, with 12 bases between them. Germline V gene sequence: CDR1 SGHNT, CDR2 YENEEA.

Points on this clonotype: The germline gene is not matched at one end of the junction; a read error may be the cause. The rearrangement links TRBV7-7 to TRBJ2-2, with a possible D match to TRBD2 (7 bases). Germline V gene sequence: CDR1 SSHAT, CDR2 FNYEAQ (reference sequence). The CDR3 covers 16 residues. Here the CDR3 DNA reads TGTGCTAGCAGCTTAGACACGGGGGGCGCTGACGGGGAGCTGTTTTTT. Protein product: CASSLDTGGADGELFF.